This passage covers 13 T cell receptor beta chains from one sample sequenced in a study of T cell clonality in common variable immunodeficiency. Study-wide results and limits: Common variable immunodeficiency TCR beta sequences reportedly had fewer deletions and N-nucleotide insertions.

These TCRs are of unknown antigen specificity. Some clones are missing from TCRdb's copy, which holds only in-frame ones; the method was immunoSEQ multiplex PCR. The table lists tens of thousands of clones, with no singletons. Sample: peripheral blood mononuclear cells. The receptors here all came from a human donor with common variable immunodeficiency.

A few counts support this clone. The CDR3 end falls 3 residues outside the read, so it is completed with the germline J gene. This chain links TRBV30 with TRBJ1-1; possible D gene TRBD1, 5 bases. CDR1 and CDR2 (germline): GTSNPN, SVGIG (reference sequence). V lost 0 bases and J lost 0, with 14 bases in between. There are 16 residues in the CDR3. Incomplete CDR3 DNA: TGTGCCTGGAGTGTATTGGCAGGGCGAATGAACACTGAA. Its translation is CAWSVLAGRMNTE. The CDR3 in its entirety is CAWSVLAGRMNTEAFF.

This clone was counted between two and nine times. The read halts 3 residues ahead of the CDR3 end, with the missing end drawn from the germline J gene. J is TRBJ2-6 and V is TRBV7-2; D is uncertain. This CDR3 is built from 14 residues. Trimming pared 3 bases from V and 1 base from J, leaving 4 bases between. Germline V gene data show CDR1 as SGHTA and CDR2 as FQGNSA. The covered CDR3 bases are TGTGCCAGCAGCTTCGTTTCTGGGGCCAACGTC. Translated, it gives CASSFVSGANV. The CDR3, in full, reads CASSFVSGANVLTF.

Concerning this clone itself: The read halts 3 residues ahead of the CDR3 end, with the missing end drawn from the germline J gene. The chain combines TRBV7-9 with TRBJ1-2; D may be TRBD1 (6 bases). Per the germline V gene, CDR1 is SEHNR and CDR2 is FQNEAQ (reference sequence). The CDR3 is 14 amino acids. V was trimmed by 3 bases and J by 2 bases, leaving 10 bases between them. CDR3: CASSLETGNYGYTF. The sequenced part of the CDR3 DNA is TGTGCCAGCAGCTTGGAAACAGGGAACTATGGC.

This clone was observed at least ten times. The read ends 3 residues before the CDR3 terminus; that terminus is restored from the germline J gene. The chain uses TRBV6-2 or TRBV6-3 and TRBJ2-5; either TRBD1 or TRBD2 may supply D (6 bases each). The ends were cut back, 5 bases at V and 7 bases at J, with 11 bases in the middle. This CDR3 has 12 amino acids. Germline V gene sequence: CDR1 MNHEY, CDR2 SVGEGT. The sequenced CDR3 bases are TGTGCCAGCAGTCGGGAGACAGGGACC. Protein product: CASSRETGT. The whole CDR3 region reads CASSRETGTQYF.

The table lists this clone with a few counts. The CDR3 end falls 3 residues outside the read, so it is completed with the germline J gene. The chain couples TRBV18 to TRBJ2-7; 12 bases are a match to TRBD2. V shed 3 bases and J 0 bases; nucleotides not matched to a gene: 9. The CDR3 has 18 residues. Germline values: CDR1 KGHSH, CDR2 LQKENI. The CDR3 DNA, read in part, is TGTGCCAGCTCACCCTTAGGGACTAGCGGGCGGGACTCCTACGAG. Amino acid sequence: CASSPLGTSGRDSYE. Given in full, the CDR3 is CASSPLGTSGRDSYEQYF.

As to this clone: The read is 3 residues too short to cover the CDR3 end, so that end is filled in from the germline J gene. This rearrangement joins TRBV7-9 to TRBJ2-3; no definite D call. Germline lookup yields CDR1 SEHNR and CDR2 FQNEAQ (reference sequence). Trimming shortened V by 3 bases and J by 1 base, and 8 bases separated the two germline ends. This CDR3 contains 14 residues. This CDR3 is CASSLAARTDTQYF. CDR3 DNA (partial): TGTGCCAGCAGCTTGGCAGCGCGCACAGATACG.

This clone occurred a few times. CDR3 DNA (partial): TGTGCCAGCAGCCCAACCCGGACAGGGCAGGGCGGC. It specifies CASSPTRTGQGG. The complete CDR3 reads CASSPTRTGQGGYTF. The gene calls are TRBV7-3 and TRBJ1-2; 8 bases align to TRBD1. The read ends 3 residues shy of where the CDR3 ends; the end is completed using the germline J gene. The germline gives CDR1 SGHTA, CDR2 FQGTGA. The CDR3 runs to 15 residues.

In regard to this clone: The DNA ends 3 residues before the CDR3 does, and the rest of the CDR3 is filled in from the germline J gene. The gene calls are TRBV18 and TRBJ1-3, with TRBD1 identical over 7 bases. This CDR3 contains 14 residues. Germline V gene data show CDR1 as KGHSH and CDR2 as LQKENI. With V trimmed by 4 bases and J by 1 base, 1 base remained unmatched. CDR3: CASSQQGSGNTIYF. The sequenced CDR3 bases are TGTGCCAGCTCACAACAGGGGTCTGGAAACACC.

About this clone itself: The read finishes 3 residues shy of the CDR3 end, and the germline J gene is used to complete it. The chain links TRBV5-1 to TRBJ2-5, with TRBD1 matching over 7 bases. The CDR3 sequence is 13 residues long. Germline lookup yields CDR1 SGHRS and CDR2 YFSETQ. The V segment lost 4 bases and the J segment 3 bases; nucleotides outside the gene matches: 3. CDR3 amino acids: CASSHTGEETQYF. The sequenced CDR3 bases are TGCGCCAGCAGCCACACAGGGGAAGAGACC.

Comments on this clone: The read stops 3 residues short of the end of the CDR3; the missing end is completed from the germline J gene. The chain uses TRBV7-9 and TRBJ1-2, with TRBD1 as a possible D gene (6 bases). CDR1 and CDR2 from the germline V gene are SEHNR and FQNEAQ (reference sequence). This CDR3 spans 15 amino acids. The ends were cut back, 5 bases at V and 4 bases at J, with 17 bases in the middle. The DNA read from the CDR3 is TGTGCCAGCAGCGCTTCGGGGGGCTGGGCCTATGGC. The encoded protein is CASSASGGWAYG. The entire CDR3 protein reads CASSASGGWAYGYTF.

The sample holds a few counts of this clone. The observed sequence ends 3 residues before the CDR3 terminus, with the missing tail filled in from the germline J gene. This sequence joins TRBV6-1 and TRBJ2-3, with D hard to call. CDR3 size: 15 residues. Trimming pared 2 bases from V and 3 bases from J, leaving 12 bases between. In germline, CDR1 is MNHNS, CDR2 SASEGT. The CDR3: CASSENPTGTDTQYF. Partial CDR3 DNA: TGTGCCAGCAGTGAAAACCCCACTGGTACAGATACG.

The sample holds a few counts of this clone. The read falls 3 residues short of the CDR3 end, and the missing part is taken from the germline J gene. The genes are TRBV20-1 and TRBJ2-1; 7 bases are shared with TRBD2. The CDR3 spans 18 residues. V was pared by 0 bases and J by 5 bases, with 16 bases of the junction left unmatched. CDR1 DFQATT and CDR2 SNEGSKA come from the germline V gene (reference sequence). This CDR3 is CSARDWAGELPEDNEQFF. The CDR3 bases that were read are TGCAGTGCTAGAGATTGGGCGGGGGAACTTCCCGAGGACAATGAG.

This clone was picked up many times. The sequence runs out 3 residues before the end of the CDR3; the remainder is reconstructed from the germline J gene. V is TRBV5-6 and J is TRBJ1-1; perhaps TRBD1 as D (5 bases). CDR3 length: 13 residues. V shed 5 bases and J shed 4 bases, with 12 bases lying between them. Germline CDR1 and CDR2: SGHDT and YYEEEE. The CDR3 loop reads CASREGVSTEAFF. The CDR3 DNA, read in part, is TGTGCCAGCAGGGAAGGGGTGAGCACTGAA.